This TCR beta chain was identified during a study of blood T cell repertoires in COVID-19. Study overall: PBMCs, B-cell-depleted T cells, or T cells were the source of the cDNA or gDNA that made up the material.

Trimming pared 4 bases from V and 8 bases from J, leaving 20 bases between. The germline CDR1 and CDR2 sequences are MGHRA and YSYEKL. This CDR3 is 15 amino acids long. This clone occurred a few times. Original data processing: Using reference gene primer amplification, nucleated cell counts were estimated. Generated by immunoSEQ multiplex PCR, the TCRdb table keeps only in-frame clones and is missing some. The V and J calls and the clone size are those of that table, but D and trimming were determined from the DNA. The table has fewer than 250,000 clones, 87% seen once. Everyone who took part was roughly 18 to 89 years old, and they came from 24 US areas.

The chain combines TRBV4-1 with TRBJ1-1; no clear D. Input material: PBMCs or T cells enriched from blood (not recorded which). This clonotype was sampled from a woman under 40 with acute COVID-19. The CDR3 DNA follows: TGCGCCAGCAGCCCCCCCGGCACGGGAAGGTCCGAAGCTTTCTTT. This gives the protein CASSPPGTGRSEAFF.